Listed here is a single T cell receptor (beta chain). Its specificity is not known. Other DNA sequences in this sample translate to the same CDR3. Via the markers CD45RO/CCR7/CD25/CD127/CD95/CD27, stem cell-like memory, regulatory, central memory and naive CD4+ cells were sorted. The data stem from a study of beta chain features in type 1 diabetes. Notes on the study in general: In type 1 diabetes patients, VDJ junctions had fewer insertions; deletions at these junctions were more frequent. Amplification by PCR could prefer shorter templates, with the same effect in patients and controls. Shortening that was moderate but significant affected the TCRB CDR3s of Type 1 diabetes patients in all four CD4+ subsets.

What was sequenced were expressed TCRB transcripts, since all of the isolated RNA had been reverse transcribed. TCRdb's copy holds only in-frame clones and misses some; the assay was immunoSEQ multiplex PCR. The sample shows about 390,000 clones, 8.5% to 10% of them seen only once. The CDR3 totals 15 residues. V lost 4 bases and J lost 2, with 11 bases in between. CDR1 is LGHNA, CDR2 YNFKEQ, per germline. Specimen: central memory CD4+ T cells from blood. The receptor was derived from a man under 40 with type 1 diabetes. The chain employs TRBV4-2 and TRBJ1-4; D gene ambiguous. The CDR3 protein is CASSLLMGTNEKLFF. The CDR3 DNA sequence: TGTGCCAGCAGCCTACTAATGGGGACTAATGAAAAACTGTTTTTT.